This entry lists 8 T cell receptor beta chains sequenced from one sample in a study of post-analysis software for immune sequencing data. Broader study findings: The study found TRBV5-6, TRBV5-1 and TRBV20-1 among five or six TRBV segments more frequent in patients than controls.

For these receptors, no antigen is known. Built from TCR beta cDNA, the libraries had unique molecular identifiers in them. Using its own MiXCR run on the PCR reads, TCRdb lists one record per CDR3 protein. The sample gives around 770,000 distinct CDR3 sequences, about 43% of which show up once; over 4.5% is in the top ten. The specimen sequenced was blood. All receptors come from a girl aged 5-17 years with multiple sclerosis.

This clonotype was seen once. The V and J genes are TRBV2 and TRBJ2-1, with 9 positions matching TRBD2. The trim removed 4 bases at V and 9 bases at J, leaving 16 bases unmatched. This CDR3 region has 17 residues. The V gene's germline CDR1 is SNHLY and CDR2 FYNNEI. The CDR3 region is CASSGGKLAGMGGEQFF. The DNA of the CDR3 is TGTGCCAGCAGTGGTGGGAAACTAGCGGGCATGGGGGGTGAGCAGTTCTTC.

The gene calls are TRBV24-1 and TRBJ1-2; TRBD1 might be the D (5 bases). This CDR3 has 14 residues. V lost 4 bases, J lost 8 bases, and 16 bases lay in between. CDR1 and CDR2 (germline): KGHDR, SFDVKD. Here the CDR3 reads CATSERLWDRGYTF. The CDR3 DNA reads TGTGCCACCAGTGAGCGCCTCTGGGACCGCGGCTACACCTTC.

The J gene is TRBJ2-7, the V gene TRBV12-3 or TRBV12-4; 8 bases are shared with TRBD2. CDR3 length: 15 amino acids. J gave up 0 bases and V 7 bases, and 8 bases lay outside the gene matches. Written as DNA, the CDR3 is TGTGCCAGCATGGTGAGGACTAGCAACTCCTACGAGCAGTACTTC. Protein product: CASMVRTSNSYEQYF.

The rearrangement joins TRBV12-3 or TRBV12-4 to TRBJ2-5; TRBD1 matches 11 bases. The CDR3 totals 15 residues. Trimming cost V 3 bases and J 6 bases; bases outside gene matches: 6. The CDR3 spells CASSLRTGGRKTQYF. The CDR3 coding sequence is TGTGCCAGCAGTTTGAGGACAGGGGGCCGTAAGACCCAGTACTTC.

This clonotype was seen a few times. The chain joins TRBV12-3 or TRBV12-4 to TRBJ1-5, with D unresolved. The CDR3 is 15 residues long. Between the trimmed V and J ends, which lost 2 bases and 1 base, there was a span of 9 bases. This CDR3 is CASSLLSSSNQPQHF. The CDR3 DNA sequence: TGTGCCAGCAGTTTACTGAGTTCGAGCAATCAGCCCCAGCATTTT.

The chain combines TRBV6-6 with TRBJ2-1; 9 bases map to TRBD1. Germline CDR1 reads MNHNY; CDR2 reads SVGAGI (reference sequence). This CDR3 has 14 residues. The V segment lost 6 bases and the J segment 5 bases; nucleotides outside the gene matches: 5. The CDR3 DNA sequence: TGTGCCAGCAGAGGGGGACAGGGCGACAATGAGCAGTTCTTC. Translation: CASRGGQGDNEQFF.

V usage is TRBV11-2 and J usage is TRBJ2-5; 8 positions match TRBD2. The length of the CDR3 is 15 residues. V lost 0 bases to trimming and J lost 11 bases; unmatched junction nucleotides: 11. Per the germline V gene, CDR1 is SGHAT and CDR2 is FQNNGV. The CDR3 sequence: CASSLEFGSGTRQYF. CDR3 DNA sequence: TGTGCCAGCAGCTTAGAGTTCGGTAGCGGGACGAGACAGTACTTC.

The chain joins TRBV12-3 or TRBV12-4 to TRBJ2-7; 11 nucleotides agree with TRBD1. The CDR3 has 15 amino acids. The ends lost 4 bases at V and 6 bases at J; junction bases unmatched: 8. CDR3 amino acids: CASSSPGQGVSEQYF. The CDR3 DNA follows: TGTGCCAGCAGTTCCCCGGGACAGGGGGTTTCCGAGCAGTACTTC.